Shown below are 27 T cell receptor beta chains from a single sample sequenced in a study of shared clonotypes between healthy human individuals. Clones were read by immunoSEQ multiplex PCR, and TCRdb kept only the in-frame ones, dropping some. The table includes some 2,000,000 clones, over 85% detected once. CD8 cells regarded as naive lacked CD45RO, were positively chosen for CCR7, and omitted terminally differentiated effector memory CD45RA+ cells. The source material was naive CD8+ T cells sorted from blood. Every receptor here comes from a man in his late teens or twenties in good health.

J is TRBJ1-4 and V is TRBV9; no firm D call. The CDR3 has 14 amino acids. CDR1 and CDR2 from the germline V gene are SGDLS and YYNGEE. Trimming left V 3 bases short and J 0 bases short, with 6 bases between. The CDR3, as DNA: TGTGCCAGCAGCGCCTTCGCAACTAATGAAAAACTGTTTTTT. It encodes CASSAFATNEKLFF.

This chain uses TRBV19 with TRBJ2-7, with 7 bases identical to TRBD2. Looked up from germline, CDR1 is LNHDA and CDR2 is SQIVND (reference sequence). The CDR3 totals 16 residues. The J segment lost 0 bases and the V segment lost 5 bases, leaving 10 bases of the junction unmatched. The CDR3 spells CASSALGSGVSYEQYF. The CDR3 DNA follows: TGTGCCAGTAGTGCCCTGGGCAGCGGGGTCTCCTACGAGCAGTACTTC.

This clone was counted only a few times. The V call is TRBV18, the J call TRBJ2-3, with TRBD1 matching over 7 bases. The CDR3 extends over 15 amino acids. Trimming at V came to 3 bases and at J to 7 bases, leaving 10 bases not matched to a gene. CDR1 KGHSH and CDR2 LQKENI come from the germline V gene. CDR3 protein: CASSPGTDARNTQYF. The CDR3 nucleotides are TGTGCCAGCTCACCTGGGACAGATGCTAGAAATACGCAGTATTTT.

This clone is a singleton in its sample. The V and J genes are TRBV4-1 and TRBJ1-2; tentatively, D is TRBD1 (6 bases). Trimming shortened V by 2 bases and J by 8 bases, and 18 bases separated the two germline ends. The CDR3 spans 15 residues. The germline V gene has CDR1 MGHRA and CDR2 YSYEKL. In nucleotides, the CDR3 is TGCGCCAGCAGCCAAATTACAGACAGGTCTCTGGGCTACACCTTC. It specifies CASSQITDRSLGYTF.

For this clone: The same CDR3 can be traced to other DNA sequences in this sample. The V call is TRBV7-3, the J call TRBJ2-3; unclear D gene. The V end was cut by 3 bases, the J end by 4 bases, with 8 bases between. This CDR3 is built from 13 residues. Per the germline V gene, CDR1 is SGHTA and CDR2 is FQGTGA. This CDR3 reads CASSLAGSDTQYF. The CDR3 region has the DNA TGTGCCAGCAGCTTGGCTGGGTCAGATACGCAGTATTTT.

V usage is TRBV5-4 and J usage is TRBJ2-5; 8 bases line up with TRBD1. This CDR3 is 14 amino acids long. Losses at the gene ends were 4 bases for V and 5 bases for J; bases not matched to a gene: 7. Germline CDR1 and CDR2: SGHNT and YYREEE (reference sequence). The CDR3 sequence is CASSMGTGQETQYF. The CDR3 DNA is TGTGCCAGCAGCATGGGGACAGGACAGGAGACCCAGTACTTC. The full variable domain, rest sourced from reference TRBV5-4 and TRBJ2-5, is ETGVTQSPTHLIKTRGQQVTLRCSSQSGHNTVSWYQQALGQGPQFIFQYYREEENGRGNFPPRFSGLQFPNYSSELNVNALELDDSALYLCASSMGTGQETQYFGPGTRLLVL.

This CDR3 reads CASKILLGEKLFF. The CDR3 DNA is TGTGCCAGCAAGATCCTTTTGGGTGAAAAACTGTTTTTT. This chain connects TRBV27 to TRBJ1-4; D remains ambiguous. This CDR3 has 13 amino acids. V was clipped by 7 bases and J by 7 bases, with 13 bases between them. The germline CDR1 and CDR2 sequences are MNHEY and SMNVEV (reference sequence).

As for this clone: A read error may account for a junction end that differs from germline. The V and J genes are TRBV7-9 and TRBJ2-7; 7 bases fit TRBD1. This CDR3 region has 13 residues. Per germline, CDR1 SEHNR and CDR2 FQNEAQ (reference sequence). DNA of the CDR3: TGCGCCAGCAGCCAAGACAGGGACCACGAGCAGTACTTC. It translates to CASSQDRDHEQYF.

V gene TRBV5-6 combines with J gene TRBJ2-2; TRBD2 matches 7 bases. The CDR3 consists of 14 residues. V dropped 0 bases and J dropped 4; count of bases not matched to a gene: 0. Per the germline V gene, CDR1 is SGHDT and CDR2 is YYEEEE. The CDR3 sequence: CASSLGGGTGELFF. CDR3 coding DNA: TGTGCCAGCAGCTTGGGCGGGGGCACCGGGGAGCTGTTTTTT.

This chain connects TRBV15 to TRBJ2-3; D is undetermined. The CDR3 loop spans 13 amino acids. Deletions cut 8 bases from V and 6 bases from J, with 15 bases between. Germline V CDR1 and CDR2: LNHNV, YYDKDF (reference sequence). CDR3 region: CATQEWMVDTQYF. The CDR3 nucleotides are TGTGCCACCCAAGAGTGGATGGTTGATACGCAGTATTTT.

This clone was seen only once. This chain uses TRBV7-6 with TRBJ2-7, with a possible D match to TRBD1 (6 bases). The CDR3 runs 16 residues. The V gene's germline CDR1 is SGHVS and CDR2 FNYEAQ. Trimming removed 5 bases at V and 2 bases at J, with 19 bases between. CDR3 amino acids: CASSETPGDVTYEQYF. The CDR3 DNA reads TGTGCCAGCAGCGAGACACCAGGGGATGTCACCTACGAGCAGTACTTC.

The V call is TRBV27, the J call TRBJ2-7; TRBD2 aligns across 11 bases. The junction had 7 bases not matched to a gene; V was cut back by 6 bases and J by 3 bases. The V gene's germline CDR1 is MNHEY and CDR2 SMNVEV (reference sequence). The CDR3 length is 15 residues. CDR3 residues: CASRVAGGPGYEQYF. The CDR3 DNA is TGTGCCAGCAGAGTAGCGGGAGGGCCTGGCTACGAGCAGTACTTC.

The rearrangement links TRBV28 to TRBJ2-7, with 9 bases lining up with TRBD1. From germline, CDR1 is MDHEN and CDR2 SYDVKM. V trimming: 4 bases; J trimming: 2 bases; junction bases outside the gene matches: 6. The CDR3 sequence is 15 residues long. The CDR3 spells CASSSRRDRAYEQYF. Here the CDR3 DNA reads TGTGCCAGCAGTTCCCGCCGGGACAGGGCCTACGAGCAGTACTTC.

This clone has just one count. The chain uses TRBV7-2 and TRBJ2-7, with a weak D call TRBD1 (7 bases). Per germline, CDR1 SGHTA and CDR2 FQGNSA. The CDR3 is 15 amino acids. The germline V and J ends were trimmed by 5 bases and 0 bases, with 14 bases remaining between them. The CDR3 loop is CASSPPGGFSYEQYF. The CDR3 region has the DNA TGTGCCAGCAGCCCACCAGGGGGGTTCTCCTACGAGCAGTACTTC.

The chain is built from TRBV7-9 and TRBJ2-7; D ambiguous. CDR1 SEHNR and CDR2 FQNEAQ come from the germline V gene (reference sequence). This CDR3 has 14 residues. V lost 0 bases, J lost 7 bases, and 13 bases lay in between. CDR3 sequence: CASSLAASLGEQYF. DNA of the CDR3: TGTGCCAGCAGCTTAGCGGCTAGTCTCGGTGAGCAGTACTTC.

CDR3 loop: CAISEYGQLRGNEKLFF. The CDR3 region has the DNA TGTGCCATCAGTGAGTACGGACAGCTTCGGGGTAATGAAAAACTGTTTTTT. This rearrangement joins TRBV10-3 to TRBJ1-4, with D perhaps matching TRBD1 (6 bases). Trimming took off 1 base at V and 4 bases at J, with 16 bases between the two ends. The V gene's germline CDR1 is ENHRY and CDR2 SYGVKD. The CDR3 loop spans 17 amino acids.

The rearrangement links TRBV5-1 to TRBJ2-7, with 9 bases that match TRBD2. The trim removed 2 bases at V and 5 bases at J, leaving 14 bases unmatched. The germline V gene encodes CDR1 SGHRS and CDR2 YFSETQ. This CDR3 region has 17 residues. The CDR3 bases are TGCGCCAGCAGCTTTCGGGGTAGCGGGAGTCTTTTCGACGAGCAGTACTTC. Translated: CASSFRGSGSLFDEQYF.

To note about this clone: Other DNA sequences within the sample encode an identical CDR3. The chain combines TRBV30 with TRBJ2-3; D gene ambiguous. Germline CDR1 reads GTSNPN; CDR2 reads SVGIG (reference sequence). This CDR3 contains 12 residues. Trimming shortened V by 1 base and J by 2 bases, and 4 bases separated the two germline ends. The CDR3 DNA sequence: TGTGCCTGGAGTGGTGACACAGATACGCAGTATTTT. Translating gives CAWSGDTDTQYF. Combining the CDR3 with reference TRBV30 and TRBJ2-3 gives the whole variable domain SQTIHQWPATLVQPVGSPLSLECTVEGTSNPNLYWYRQAAGRGLQLLFYSVGIGQISSEVPQNLSASRPQDRQFILSSKKLLLSDSGFYLCAWSGDTDTQYFGPGTRLTVL.

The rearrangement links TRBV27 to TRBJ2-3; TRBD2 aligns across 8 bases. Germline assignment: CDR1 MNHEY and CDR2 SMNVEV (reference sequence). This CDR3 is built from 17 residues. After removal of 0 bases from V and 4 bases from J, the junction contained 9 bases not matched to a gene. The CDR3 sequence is CASSLSAASGGSDTQYF. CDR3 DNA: TGTGCCAGCAGTTTATCGGCGGCCTCGGGAGGGTCAGATACGCAGTATTTT.

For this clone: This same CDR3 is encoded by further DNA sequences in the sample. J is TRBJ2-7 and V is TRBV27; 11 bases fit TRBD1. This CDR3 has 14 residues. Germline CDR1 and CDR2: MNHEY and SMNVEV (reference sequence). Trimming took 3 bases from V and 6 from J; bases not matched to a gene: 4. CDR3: CASSFGTGGFEQYF. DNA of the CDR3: TGTGCCAGCAGTTTTGGGACAGGGGGGTTCGAGCAGTACTTC.

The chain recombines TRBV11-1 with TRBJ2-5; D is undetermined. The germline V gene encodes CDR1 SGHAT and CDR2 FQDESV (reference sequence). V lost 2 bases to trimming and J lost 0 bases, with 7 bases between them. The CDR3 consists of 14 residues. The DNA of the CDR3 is TGTGCCAGCAGCTTATGGGCAGACCAAGAGACCCAGTACTTC. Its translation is CASSLWADQETQYF.

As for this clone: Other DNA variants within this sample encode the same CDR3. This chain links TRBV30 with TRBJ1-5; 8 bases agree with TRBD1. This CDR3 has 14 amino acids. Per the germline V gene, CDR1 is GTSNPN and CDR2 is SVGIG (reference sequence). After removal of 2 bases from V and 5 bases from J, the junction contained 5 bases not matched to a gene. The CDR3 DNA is TGTGCCTGGAGTCCAGGACAGGGCTATCAGCCCCAGCATTTT. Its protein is CAWSPGQGYQPQHF.

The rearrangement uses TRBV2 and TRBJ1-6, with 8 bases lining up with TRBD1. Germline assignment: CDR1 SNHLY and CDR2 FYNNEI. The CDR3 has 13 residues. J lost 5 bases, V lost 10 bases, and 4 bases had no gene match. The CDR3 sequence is CAKQGGNNSPLHF. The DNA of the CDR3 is TGTGCCAAACAGGGGGGGAATAATTCACCCCTCCACTTT. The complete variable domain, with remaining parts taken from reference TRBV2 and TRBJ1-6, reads EPEVTQTPSHQVTQMGQEVILRCVPISNHLYFYWYRQILGQKVEFLVSFYNNEISEKSEIFDDQFSVERPDGSNFTLKIRSTKLEDSAMYFCAKQGGNNSPLHFGNGTRLTVT.

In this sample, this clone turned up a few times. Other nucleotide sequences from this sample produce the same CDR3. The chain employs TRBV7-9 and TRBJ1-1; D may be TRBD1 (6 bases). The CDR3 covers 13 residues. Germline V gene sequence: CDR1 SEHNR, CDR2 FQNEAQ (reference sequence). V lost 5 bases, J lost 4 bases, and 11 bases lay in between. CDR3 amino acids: CASSPPGATEAFF. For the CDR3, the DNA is TGTGCCAGCAGCCCCCCAGGGGCCACTGAAGCTTTCTTT.

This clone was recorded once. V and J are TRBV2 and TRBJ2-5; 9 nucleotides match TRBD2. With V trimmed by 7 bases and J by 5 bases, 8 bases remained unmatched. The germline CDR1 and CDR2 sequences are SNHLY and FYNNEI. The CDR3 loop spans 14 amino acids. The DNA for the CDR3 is TGTGCCAGCACTTTTAGCGGGGGAGGCGAGACCCAGTACTTC. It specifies CASTFSGGGETQYF.

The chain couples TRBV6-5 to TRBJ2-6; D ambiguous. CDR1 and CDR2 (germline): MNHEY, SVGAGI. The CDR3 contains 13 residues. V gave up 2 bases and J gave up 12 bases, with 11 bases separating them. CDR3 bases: TGTGCCAGCAGTTACAGGCAACCTCCCGTCCTGACTTTC. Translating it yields CASSYRQPPVLTF.

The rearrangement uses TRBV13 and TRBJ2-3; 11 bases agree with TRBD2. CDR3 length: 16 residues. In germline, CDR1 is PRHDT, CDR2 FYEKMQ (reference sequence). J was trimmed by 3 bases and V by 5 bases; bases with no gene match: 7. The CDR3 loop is CASSPLAGGGTDTQYF. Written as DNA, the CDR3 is TGTGCCAGCAGCCCGCTAGCGGGGGGAGGGACAGATACGCAGTATTTT.